The 16 T cell receptor beta chains listed next were all sequenced from one sample in a study of cytomegalovirus exposure and HLA in healthy donors. Primers included in the PCR were 60 Vbeta and 13 Jbeta primers. Some clones are missing from TCRdb's copy, which holds only in-frame ones; the method was immunoSEQ multiplex PCR. The sample records some 150,000 clones, around 81% being singletons. Source material: PBMCs. These receptors originate from a man between 50 and 59 years old in good health and CMV-seronegative.

This chain joins TRBV28 and TRBJ1-2; the match to TRBD1 covers 10 bases. J gave up 6 bases and V 8 bases, and 3 bases lay outside the gene matches. This CDR3 has 12 amino acids. CDR1 is MDHEN and CDR2 is SYDVKM in the germline V gene. CDR3 sequence reads: CASEGTGDGYTF. CDR3 coding DNA: TGTGCCAGCGAGGGGACAGGGGATGGCTACACCTTC.

This clone was recorded only once. The V and J genes are TRBV10-1 and TRBJ2-7; tentatively, D is TRBD2 (5 bases). This CDR3 region has 12 residues. Looked up from germline, CDR1 is WNHNN and CDR2 is SYGVQD (reference sequence). V was pared by 6 bases and J by 6 bases, with 12 bases between. The CDR3: CASRAFAGEQYF. The CDR3 DNA reads as TGCGCCAGCAGGGCCTTCGCGGGCGAGCAGTACTTC.

The chain uses TRBV5-4 and TRBJ1-5; D might be TRBD1 (5 bases). In germline, CDR1 is SGHNT, CDR2 YYREEE (reference sequence). The length of the CDR3 is 14 residues. Trimming removed 2 bases at V and 3 bases at J, with 9 bases between. The CDR3 DNA reads as TGTGCCAGCAGCTTTCAGGGTTTCAATCAGCCCCAGCATTTT. It specifies CASSFQGFNQPQHF.

This clone turned up a few times. The V gene is TRBV19, the J gene TRBJ1-1, with TRBD1 matching 7 bases. CDR1 is LNHDA, CDR2 SQIVND, per germline (reference sequence). CDR3 length: 15 residues. Trimming cost V 10 bases and J 1 base; bases outside gene matches: 12. CDR3 in amino acids: CATVATGKTNTEAFF. The CDR3 nucleotides are TGTGCCACCGTAGCGACAGGGAAAACGAACACTGAAGCTTTCTTT.

The rearrangement uses TRBV14 and TRBJ2-7; D possibly corresponds to TRBD1 (6 bases). The V gene's germline CDR1 is SGHDN and CDR2 FVKESK. V lost 4 bases and J lost 5, with 12 bases in between. This CDR3 region has 13 residues. This chain's CDR3 is CASSPRTVNEQYF. The DNA for the CDR3 is TGTGCCAGCAGCCCTCGGACAGTCAACGAGCAGTACTTC.

The gene calls are TRBV9 and TRBJ2-4, with 7 positions matching TRBD2. Germline V CDR1 and CDR2: SGDLS, YYNGEE. The CDR3 consists of 21 residues. Germline trimming cut 1 base from V and 0 bases from J; bases unmatched to any gene: 19. The CDR3, as DNA: TGTGCCAGCAGCGTACTTTGTTGTGGGAGGGCCGTTAAACTAGCCAAAAACATTCAGTACTTC. Translated: CASSVLCCGRAVKLAKNIQYF.

As DNA, the CDR3 is TGTGCCACCAGCGGATCGACTAGCGGGAGAATCCATGAGCAGTTCTTC. Translated: CATSGSTSGRIHEQFF. V usage is TRBV15 and J usage is TRBJ2-1, with 12 positions matching TRBD2. CDR3 length: 16 residues. Per the germline V gene, CDR1 is LNHNV and CDR2 is YYDKDF (reference sequence). V lost 5 bases and J lost 8; bases outside the gene matches: 10. The complete variable domain, with remaining parts taken from reference TRBV15 and TRBJ2-1, reads DAMVIQNPRYQVTQFGKPVTLSCSQTLNHNVMYWYQQKSSQAPKLLFHYYDKDFNNEADTPDNFQSRRPNTSFCFLDIRSPGLGDTAMYLCATSGSTSGRIHEQFFGPGTRLTVL.

The chain joins TRBV6-5 to TRBJ2-7; TRBD2 agrees at 7 bases. Germline V gives CDR1 MNHEY, CDR2 SVGAGI. V gave up 5 bases and J gave up 2 bases; unmatched junction bases: 9. The CDR3 extends over 15 amino acids. CDR3 amino acids: CASSRTLGGAYEQYF. DNA for the CDR3: TGTGCCAGCAGTCGAACTTTGGGAGGGGCCTACGAGCAGTACTTC.

The genes are TRBV5-1 and TRBJ2-3; 8 nucleotides agree with TRBD1. The CDR3 covers 17 residues. The V segment lost 4 bases and the J segment 0 bases; nucleotides outside the gene matches: 10. Germline V lookup: CDR1 SGHRS, CDR2 YFSETQ. CDR3 amino acids: CASSPGTGIISTDTQYF. In DNA form, the CDR3 reads TGCGCCAGCAGCCCCGGGACAGGAATTATTAGCACAGATACGCAGTATTTT.

This clone occurred once. V and J are TRBV18 and TRBJ1-1; 7 nucleotides align to TRBD1. V was clipped by 4 bases and J by 3 bases; unmatched bases: 8. Germline V gene sequence: CDR1 KGHSH, CDR2 LQKENI. The CDR3 sequence is 15 residues long. This CDR3 is CASSQQQGEYTEAFF. CDR3 in DNA: TGTGCCAGCTCACAACAGCAGGGGGAGTACACTGAAGCTTTCTTT.

The chain recombines TRBV2 with TRBJ1-6; 7 nucleotides line up with TRBD1. This CDR3 region has 15 residues. The J segment lost 4 bases and the V segment lost 6 bases, leaving 6 bases of the junction unmatched. Per germline, CDR1 SNHLY and CDR2 FYNNEI. The CDR3 nucleotides read TGTGCCAGCAGCCCGGGACAGAGATATAATTCACCCCTCCACTTT. It is translated as CASSPGQRYNSPLHF.

The chain combines TRBV2 with TRBJ2-7, with a weak D call TRBD1 (6 bases). The CDR3 totals 12 residues. V was clipped by 4 bases and J by 6 bases, with 10 bases between them. Germline V gene sequence: CDR1 SNHLY, CDR2 FYNNEI. CDR3 sequence reads: CASSVGGGEQYF. The CDR3 DNA reads as TGTGCCAGCAGTGTAGGGGGTGGCGAGCAGTACTTC.

The CDR3 DNA sequence: TGTGCCAGCAGCGTAGACCCTGGACAGGGTCCATATGGCTACACCTTC. Translated: CASSVDPGQGPYGYTF. The genes are TRBV9 and TRBJ1-2; 8 bases line up with TRBD1. Per germline, CDR1 SGDLS and CDR2 YYNGEE. The CDR3 is 16 residues long. The V segment lost 0 bases and the J segment 5 bases; nucleotides outside the gene matches: 9.

CDR3 DNA sequence: TGTGCCAGCAGTGACTTGGGAGCCACCACAGATACGCAGTATTTT. Translation gives CASSDLGATTDTQYF. The gene calls are TRBV6-1 and TRBJ2-3, with TRBD2 as a possible D gene (5 bases). Germline CDR1 and CDR2: MNHNS and SASEGT. V lost 3 bases and J lost 2, with 12 bases in between. The CDR3 runs to 15 residues.

This clone was counted only a few times. This chain uses TRBV4-2 with TRBJ1-2, with D possibly matching TRBD1 (6 bases). The CDR3 has 14 residues. Germline-derived CDR1 and CDR2 are LGHNA and YNFKEQ. V was pared by 3 bases and J by 8 bases, with 16 bases between. This chain's CDR3 is CASSQSQGGHGYTF. In DNA form, the CDR3 reads TGTGCCAGCAGCCAGTCACAGGGAGGGCACGGCTACACCTTC.

This clone was detected only once. J is TRBJ2-3 and V is TRBV7-6; 13 bases map to TRBD2. After removal of 4 bases from V and 4 bases from J, the junction contained 5 bases not matched to a gene. CDR3 length: 16 residues. Germline V gene sequence: CDR1 SGHVS, CDR2 FNYEAQ. Written as DNA, the CDR3 is TGTGCCAGCAGCTCGGGGACTAGCGGGATGGCAGATACGCAGTATTTT. It specifies CASSSGTSGMADTQYF.